What follows describes a single T cell receptor beta chain. Its antigen is not known. This CDR3 is 16 amino acids long. CDR1 SGHRS and CDR2 YFSETQ come from the germline V gene. V gave up 4 bases and J gave up 6 bases, with 20 bases separating them. The sample is drawn from a study of CD8+ T cells in alopecia areata. Treatment given: oral pan-JAK inhibitor, 5-10 mg twice daily. Collected material from alopecia areata patients comprised lesional scalp punch biopsies and peripheral blood. The study, taken as a whole, reports: Any link of baseline CD8+ expansion to response, resting on one nonresponder, remains uncertain. Although TCR sharing was seen in mice, sharing across patients was less clear, possibly for HLA-related reasons.

As the sequencing template, cDNA was produced by extracting RNA and reverse transcribing it. The data were produced by immunoSEQ multiplex PCR, yet TCRdb's version contains in-frame clones alone and is incomplete. The sample carries 130,000 to 150,000 clones, roughly 80% recorded once. This sequence joins TRBV5-1 and TRBJ2-1; D possibly corresponds to TRBD1 (6 bases). Sample: CD8+ T cells sorted from blood, taken at week 4, from a patient treated with tofacitinib. This receptor was obtained from a human donor with alopecia areata. This CDR3 reads CASSQKQGSWSNEQFF. The CDR3 nucleotides are TGCGCCAGCAGCCAAAAGCAGGGGTCCTGGTCCAATGAGCAGTTCTTC.